This T cell receptor beta chain was found in a study of OX40 agonist ivuxolimab in advanced cancers. The wider study: One patient with hepatocellular carcinoma and two with cutaneous melanoma, three in all, had partial responses.

Profiling relied on immunoSEQ multiplex PCR, and the TCRdb table lists in-frame clones only, not all of them. The table has around 53,000 clones, around 85% seen once. The CDR3 consists of 15 residues. Germline V gene lookup returns CDR1 SGHRS and CDR2 YFSETQ. The V gene lost 4 bases and the J gene lost 4 bases, with 17 bases spanning the gap. The receptor was isolated from an adult with an advanced solid tumor such as melanoma, head and neck, liver or kidney cancer. V and J are TRBV5-1 and TRBJ1-1; weak D call: TRBD1 (6 bases). The specimen comprised CD4+ or CD8+ T cells sorted from blood, sampled in a trial of the OX40 agonist ivuxolimab. The CDR3 coding sequence is TGCGCCAGCAGCCAAGACAGGATCCCGGGCACTGAAGCTTTCTTT. Encoded protein: CASSQDRIPGTEAFF.